This entry lists 21 T cell receptor beta chains sequenced from one sample in a study of cytomegalovirus exposure and HLA in healthy donors. PCR amplification relied on 60 Vbeta primers (plus 13 Jbeta primers). Produced via immunoSEQ multiplex PCR; TCRdb's table is partial and in-frame only. The table has approximately 130,000 clones, about 77% seen once. What was sequenced was PBMCs. These receptors came from a woman in her 40s in good health and CMV-seronegative.

The chain is built from TRBV19 and TRBJ1-1; D uncertain. Trimming took 0 bases from V and 2 from J, leaving 10 bases between them. This CDR3 has 15 amino acids. The germline V gene has CDR1 LNHDA and CDR2 SQIVND (reference sequence). The CDR3 reads CASSIDGYFNTEAFF. In DNA form, the CDR3 reads TGTGCCAGTAGTATAGACGGGTACTTTAACACTGAAGCTTTCTTT.

V and J are TRBV7-9 and TRBJ1-2, with 10 bases fitting TRBD1. After removal of 2 bases from V and 3 bases from J, the junction contained 3 bases not matched to a gene. CDR1 SEHNR and CDR2 FQNEAQ come from the germline V gene (reference sequence). The CDR3 runs 15 residues. CDR3 in amino acids: CASSLTTGGDYGYTF. The CDR3 DNA reads as TGTGCCAGCAGCTTAACGACAGGGGGCGACTATGGCTACACCTTC.

The V gene is TRBV2, the J gene TRBJ2-7; no reliable D call. The CDR3 extends over 13 amino acids. In germline, CDR1 is SNHLY, CDR2 FYNNEI. V lost 2 bases to trimming and J lost 2 bases, with 7 bases between them. Here the CDR3 reads CASSEQAAYEQYF. CDR3 DNA: TGTGCCAGCAGTGAACAGGCAGCCTACGAGCAGTACTTC.

V gene TRBV15 combines with J gene TRBJ1-3; D gene unclear. The germline gives CDR1 LNHNV, CDR2 YYDKDF (reference sequence). V gave up 0 bases and J gave up 13 bases, with 16 bases separating them. The CDR3 is 14 residues long. CDR3 region: CATSRDYSRNEIYF. The DNA for the CDR3 is TGTGCCACCAGCAGAGATTACTCGAGAAATGAGATATATTTT.

This chain links TRBV30 with TRBJ2-6, with 7 bases aligning to TRBD1. V gave up 2 bases and J gave up 0 bases; unmatched junction bases: 10. The V gene's germline CDR1 is GTSNPN and CDR2 SVGIG (reference sequence). The length of the CDR3 is 18 residues. CDR3 sequence (DNA): TGTGCCTGGAGTCACCGACAGGGATCCATCTCTGGGGCCAACGTCCTGACTTTC. Encoded protein: CAWSHRQGSISGANVLTF.

This clone was observed a few times. This sequence joins TRBV2 and TRBJ2-1; D perhaps matches TRBD1 (6 bases). This CDR3 comprises 15 residues. Germline V gene lookup returns CDR1 SNHLY and CDR2 FYNNEI. The V end lost 6 bases, the J end lost 2 bases, and 14 bases lay between the germline ends. The CDR3 DNA reads as TGTGCCAGCAGGGAGCAGGGGACCCCCTACAATGAGCAGTTCTTC. This gives the protein CASREQGTPYNEQFF.

The chain joins TRBV5-1 to TRBJ1-1; 7 positions agree with TRBD1. This CDR3 is 13 amino acids long. Germline lookup yields CDR1 SGHRS and CDR2 YFSETQ. Unmatched junction bases numbered 6, after V lost 6 bases and J lost 4 bases. The CDR3 protein is CASIEGGGTEAFF. The CDR3 nucleotides are TGCGCCAGCATAGAAGGGGGCGGCACTGAAGCTTTCTTT.

V usage is TRBV19 and J usage is TRBJ1-5; D remains ambiguous. The CDR3 is made up of 14 amino acids. V dropped 8 bases and J dropped 0 bases, with 11 bases sitting between them. The germline V gene encodes CDR1 LNHDA and CDR2 SQIVND (reference sequence). The DNA of the CDR3 is TGTGCCAGTGGGAGGACGGATAGCAATCAGCCCCAGCATTTT. Protein product: CASGRTDSNQPQHF. Supplemented by reference TRBV19 and TRBJ1-5, the full variable domain reads DGGITQSPKYLFRKEGQNVTLSCEQNLNHDAMYWYRQDPGQGLRLIYYSQIVNDFQKGDIAEGYSVSREKKESFPLTVTSAQKNPTAFYLCASGRTDSNQPQHFGDGTRLSIL.

V gene TRBV11-1 combines with J gene TRBJ1-1, with D possibly TRBD1 on 5 matching bases. Trimming pared 4 bases from V and 2 bases from J, leaving 8 bases between. The V gene's germline CDR1 is SGHAT and CDR2 FQDESV (reference sequence). This CDR3 is 13 amino acids long. This CDR3 is CASSYDRNTEAFF. CDR3 DNA: TGTGCCAGCAGCTACGACAGAAACACTGAAGCTTTCTTT.

This clone was seen more than once but under ten times. The V call is TRBV28, the J call TRBJ2-2, with D tentatively TRBD1 (5 bases). The germline V gene encodes CDR1 MDHEN and CDR2 SYDVKM. This CDR3 contains 15 residues. Trimming pared 4 bases from V and 7 bases from J, leaving 16 bases between. In DNA, the CDR3 is TGTGCCAGCAGTTCGAGCACGCAGGGTCGCGGGGAGCTGTTTTTT. It codes for CASSSSTQGRGELFF.

This chain joins TRBV4-3 and TRBJ2-1, with a weak D call TRBD2 (6 bases). The CDR3 totals 17 residues. Trimming cost V 0 bases and J 1 base, with 13 bases left between them. Germline assignment: CDR1 LGHNA and CDR2 YSLEER. The CDR3 DNA reads as TGCGCCAGCAGCCAAGAAGGAGGGTTTGGGTCCTACAATGAGCAGTTCTTC. Its translation: CASSQEGGFGSYNEQFF.

The genes are TRBV6-5 and TRBJ2-7, with a weak D call TRBD2 (6 bases). The V gene lost 4 bases and the J gene lost 2 bases, with 9 bases spanning the gap. There are 13 residues in the CDR3. Per germline, CDR1 MNHEY and CDR2 SVGAGI. The chain's CDR3 is CASSWDFTYEQYF. CDR3 in DNA: TGTGCCAGCAGTTGGGACTTCACCTACGAGCAGTACTTC.

The chain links TRBV2 to TRBJ2-1; TRBD1 matches at 9 bases. The CDR3 runs to 16 residues. Trimming at V came to 0 bases and at J to 8 bases, leaving 8 bases not matched to a gene. The V gene's germline CDR1 is SNHLY and CDR2 FYNNEI. CDR3 in DNA: TGTGCCAGCAGTGAAGCGAGGGGGACAGGGATCCATGAGCAGTTCTTC. Encoded protein: CASSEARGTGIHEQFF.

The chain combines TRBV6-5 with TRBJ1-4, with D perhaps matching TRBD1 (6 bases). The CDR3 loop spans 14 amino acids. Germline CDR1 reads MNHEY; CDR2 reads SVGAGI. V dropped 6 bases and J dropped 5 bases, with 13 bases sitting between them. The chain's CDR3 is CASSQGFRNEKLFF. CDR3 in DNA: TGTGCCAGCAGCCAGGGGTTTAGGAATGAAAAACTGTTTTTT.

This clone was picked up a small number of times. V is TRBV19 and J is TRBJ2-7, with a weak D call TRBD2 (6 bases). V was trimmed by 3 bases and J by 1 base, leaving 22 bases between them. In germline, CDR1 is LNHDA, CDR2 SQIVND (reference sequence). This CDR3 is built from 18 residues. CDR3 nucleotide sequence: TGTGCCAGTAGTATCGAAGGAGGGCAAACTCAGAGGTCCTACGAGCAGTACTTC. Encoded protein: CASSIEGGQTQRSYEQYF. Based on the CDR3 plus reference TRBV19 and TRBJ2-7, the full variable domain is DGGITQSPKYLFRKEGQNVTLSCEQNLNHDAMYWYRQDPGQGLRLIYYSQIVNDFQKGDIAEGYSVSREKKESFPLTVTSAQKNPTAFYLCASSIEGGQTQRSYEQYFGPGTRLTVT.

The J gene is TRBJ2-7, the V gene TRBV28; 8 bases match TRBD1. This CDR3 is built from 16 residues. J lost 2 bases, V lost 4 bases, and 10 bases had no gene match. CDR1 is MDHEN, CDR2 SYDVKM, per germline. CDR3 DNA: TGTGCCAGCAGTTCCCCCCGGACAGGGAATGCCTACGAGCAGTACTTC. The encoded protein is CASSSPRTGNAYEQYF.

V is TRBV7-9 and J is TRBJ1-5; a weak D match, TRBD1 (5 bases). V lost 3 bases and J 2 bases, leaving 11 bases between the germline ends. Germline values: CDR1 SEHNR, CDR2 FQNEAQ (reference sequence). The CDR3 runs to 15 residues. The CDR3, as DNA: TGTGCCAGCAGCTTTGCCAGGGAGGGCAATCAGCCCCAGCATTTT. It translates to CASSFAREGNQPQHF.

V is TRBV7-8 and J is TRBJ1-2; D unclear. The CDR3 has 13 amino acids. The V and J ends lost 0 bases and 4 bases respectively, with 6 bases between them. Per the germline V gene, CDR1 is SGHVS and CDR2 is FQNEAQ. The CDR3 nucleotides are TGTGCCAGCAGCTTAGCGGCATCCTATGGCTACACCTTC. It encodes CASSLAASYGYTF.

This clone came up a few times. The chain joins TRBV5-4 to TRBJ2-7; no firm D call. CDR1 is SGHNT, CDR2 YYREEE, per germline (reference sequence). V dropped 3 bases and J dropped 2 bases, with 6 bases sitting between them. This CDR3 has 12 amino acids. CDR3 in DNA: TGTGCCAGCAGCTCCCTCCCCTACGAGCAGTACTTC. Protein sequence: CASSSLPYEQYF.

V usage is TRBV5-4 and J usage is TRBJ2-3; 11 bases are shared with TRBD2. Germline V lookup: CDR1 SGHNT, CDR2 YYREEE (reference sequence). This CDR3 has 17 residues. Trimming took 4 bases from V and 6 from J; bases not matched to a gene: 13. The CDR3 DNA reads TGTGCCAGCAGCCATCGACTAGCGGGGCACAATAAGGATACGCAGTATTTT. As protein: CASSHRLAGHNKDTQYF.

V gene TRBV6-6 combines with J gene TRBJ2-2, with 11 bases lining up with TRBD1. Germline assignment: CDR1 MNHNY and CDR2 SVGAGI (reference sequence). Trimming took 7 bases from V and 6 from J; bases not matched to a gene: 10. This CDR3 region has 16 residues. CDR3 DNA sequence: TGTGCCAGCACCCAGTTCGGACAGGGGGCCGCCGGGGAGCTGTTTTTT. Translation: CASTQFGQGAAGELFF.